The rows below give T cell receptor beta chains drawn from one sample of a study of CD8+ T cells in alopecia areata. TCRdb's table, derived via immunoSEQ multiplex PCR, lists solely in-frame clones and lacks some. The table lists 150,000 to 200,000 clones, about 67% of them singletons. The sample consisted of CD8+ T cells sorted from blood, taken at week 0. The receptor set was obtained from a human donor with alopecia areata. The CDR3 runs from the conserved cysteine through the conserved F or W. D genes are given only for firm matches. Not every row has a clone size; where given, it reads once, few, many or a size class.

J,size,length,V,D,DNA,CDR3
TRBJ2-5,.,16,TRBV30,TRBD2,TGTGCCTGGAGCTTCCTAGCGGGGGAGTACCAAGAGACCCAGTACTTC,CAWSFLAGEYQETQYF
TRBJ2-7,once,14,TRBV9,.,TGTGCCAGCAGCCCAAACTCCGGACCTGAAGAGCAGTACTTC,CASSPNSGPEEQYF
TRBJ1-6,.,12,TRBV10-3,TRBD1,TGTGCCGCCCGAGGGGGCCCTTCACCCCTCCACTTT,CAARGGPSPLHF
TRBJ2-4,few,14,TRBV15,.,TGTGCCACCGCCGGACTTGCCGCCAAAAACATTCAGTACTTC,CATAGLAAKNIQYF
TRBJ2-7,large,14,TRBV13,TRBD1,TGTGCCAGCAGCAAACGGACAGGGGGCTACGAGCAGTACTTC,CASSKRTGGYEQYF
TRBJ2-3,.,11,TRBV7-9,.,TGTGCCAGCCTTACTCCAGATACGCAGTATTTT,CASLTPDTQYF
TRBJ2-7,.,13,TRBV11-2,TRBD1,TGTGCCAGCAGCTCCGGGACAGTTTACGAGCAGTACTTC,CASSSGTVYEQYF
TRBJ1-2,once,13,TRBV2,TRBD1,TGTGCCAGCAGTAGGGGGCTCGGCTATGGCTACACCTTC,CASSRGLGYGYTF
TRBJ2-7,few,15,TRBV29-1,TRBD1,TGCAGCGTTGAGGGAAAAGACAGGGGGTTCGACGAGCAGTACTTC,CSVEGKDRGFDEQYF
TRBJ1-2,few,11,TRBV29-1,.,TGCAGCGTACCCAGACCCGATGGCTACACCTTC,CSVPRPDGYTF
TRBJ2-7,.,15,TRBV5-1,.,TGCGCCAGCAGCTTGGCCGAATATAACATGGGGGAGCAGTACTTC,CASSLAEYNMGEQYF
TRBJ2-3,.,14,TRBV7-2,.,TGTGCCAGCTCCCTAGTCCCTAGCACAGATACGCAGTATTTT,CASSLVPSTDTQYF
TRBJ2-1,.,12,TRBV14,.,TGTGCCAGCAGCCAAGATTACAATGAGCAGTTCTTC,CASSQDYNEQFF
TRBJ2-1,.,17,TRBV4-1,TRBD1,TGCGCCAGCAGCCAAGAAAAAGAGGGGGCCGCCTACAATGAGCAGTTCTTC,CASSQEKEGAAYNEQFF
TRBJ1-1,once,15,TRBV4-1,.,TGCGCCAGCAGCCCCCTCGGGCTTATTCGACAGTTGGCTTTCTTT,CASSPLGLIRQLAFF
TRBJ2-1,.,14,TRBV27,.,TGTGCCAGCTCCCCTCAGCGCGCACACAATGAGCAGTTCTTC,CASSPQRAHNEQFF
TRBJ2-5,.,15,TRBV11-2,TRBD1,TGTGCCAGCAGCTTCGACGGGGGACAGGGGGAGACCCAGTACTTC,CASSFDGGQGETQYF
TRBJ2-5,.,12,TRBV29-1,TRBD1,TGCAGCGTTGCCGGACAGGGTGAGACCCAGTACTTC,CSVAGQGETQYF
TRBJ1-2,.,16,TRBV7-9,TRBD1,TGTGCCAGCAGCTCAGAGATGGGACAGGGGAGCTATGGCTACACCTTC,CASSSEMGQGSYGYTF
TRBJ1-5,few,13,TRBV19,.,TGTGCCAGTAGTCCCTGGGGCAATCAGCCCCAGCATTTT,CASSPWGNQPQHF
TRBJ1-2,.,15,TRBV7-9,.,TGTGCCAGCAACCCACCGCAGGGGTCAAACTATGGCTACACCTTC,CASNPPQGSNYGYTF
TRBJ2-5,.,14,TRBV5-6,.,TGTGCCAGCAGCTTGGTTACGGGGCAAGAGACCCAGTACTTC,CASSLVTGQETQYF
TRBJ1-1,.,11,TRBV30,.,TGTGCCTGGAGTCAGGGTACTGAAGCTTTCTTT,CAWSQGTEAFF
TRBJ1-2,.,15,TRBV30,.,TGTGCCTGGAGTGTAAGGCAGTCGGGGACCTATGGCTACACCTTC,CAWSVRQSGTYGYTF
TRBJ2-7,.,11,TRBV27,.,TGTGCCAGCAGGGAGGGCTACGAGCAGTACTTC,CASREGYEQYF
TRBJ1-1,.,16,TRBV7-2,.,TGTGCCAGCAGCTTTTCCCTCAGGTACCGCTACACTGAAGCTTTCTTT,CASSFSLRYRYTEAFF
TRBJ2-1,.,16,TRBV6-5,.,TGTGCCAGCAGTTGGGGGGAGTCAGGACCCTACAATGAGCAGTTCTTC,CASSWGESGPYNEQFF
TRBJ2-7,.,15,TRBV5-1,TRBD2,TGCGCCAGCAGGAGTTTGGCTAGCGGGGCCTACGAGCAGTACTTC,CASRSLASGAYEQYF
TRBJ1-2,.,14,TRBV5-6,TRBD1,TGTGCCAGCAGCACAGGGACAGGTTTATATGGCTACACCTTC,CASSTGTGLYGYTF
TRBJ2-7,.,13,TRBV7-9,.,TGTGCCAGCAGGGCAGGGTCGGCCTACGAGCAGTACTTC,CASRAGSAYEQYF
TRBJ1-4,.,14,TRBV13,.,TGTGCCAGCAGCCAGTTGGACCAGAGTGAAAAACTGTTTTTT,CASSQLDQSEKLFF
TRBJ1-1,few,11,TRBV29-1,TRBD1,TGCAGCGCGGACAGGGATACTGAAGCTTTCTTT,CSADRDTEAFF
TRBJ1-2,.,12,TRBV27,.,TGTGCCAGCAGCCCCGCCGGGAAGGGCTACACCTTC,CASSPAGKGYTF
TRBJ2-7,.,17,TRBV29-1,TRBD1,TGCAGCGTTGAAGTCTGGAAGGTTGCGGAGACAGGGCTCGAGCAGTACTTC,CSVEVWKVAETGLEQYF
TRBJ1-1,.,12,TRBV29-1,.,TGCAGCGTTGAAAGGGTTGGCGGAGAAGCTTTCTTT,CSVERVGGEAFF
TRBJ2-6,.,14,TRBV13,.,TGTGCCTCCCTGCAAAACTCTGGGGCCAACGTCCTGACTTTC,CASLQNSGANVLTF
TRBJ1-1,.,15,TRBV27,.,TGTGCCAGCAACTCAGTGGGGGGAATGAACACTGAAGCTTTCTTT,CASNSVGGMNTEAFF
TRBJ1-2,.,13,TRBV30,.,TGTGCCTGGGAGACACGTAACGACTATGGCTACACCTTC,CAWETRNDYGYTF
TRBJ2-3,.,15,TRBV11-2,TRBD2,TGTGCCAGCATGAATAGCGGGGGAAGCACAGATACGCAGTATTTT,CASMNSGGSTDTQYF